This T cell receptor beta chain derives from a study of cytomegalovirus exposure and HLA in healthy donors. On this clone itself: Its target is unknown.

The V gene lost 11 bases and the J gene lost 0 bases, with 10 bases spanning the gap. Germline V gene sequence: CDR1 MDHEN, CDR2 SYDVKM. The CDR3 contains 13 residues. Primers included in the PCR were 60 Vbeta and 13 Jbeta primers. Some clones are missing from TCRdb's copy, which holds only in-frame ones; the method was immunoSEQ multiplex PCR. The sample yields 150,000 to 200,000 clones, around 70% seen once. Study conclusions and caveats: The study found most TCR sequences rare, yet found some public TCRs in many donors. Presence/absence analyses assumed roughly uniform sequencing depth across donors, which may not hold.

Sequencing used PBMCs. This TCR came from a man between 18 and 35 years old in good health and CMV-seropositive. The genes are TRBV28 and TRBJ1-4; D might be TRBD1 (6 bases). This chain's CDR3 is CAGGQATNEKLFF. The DNA for the CDR3 is TGTGCCGGGGGACAAGCAACTAATGAAAAACTGTTTTTT.